These 4 T cell receptor beta chains originate from one sample sequenced in a study of early T cells in non-severe SARS-CoV-2 infection. TCRdb itself ran the 5' RACE reads through MiXCR, one entry per CDR3 protein. The table shows 40,000 or so distinct CDR3 sequences, with around 5.1% occurring only once. The specimen comprised whole blood, sampled at baseline. The receptors here all came from an adult who was a healthcare worker with PCR-confirmed SARS-CoV-2 infection or an uninfected control (not recorded which).

This clonotype showed up many times. The gene calls are TRBV29-1 and TRBJ1-3; D remains unclear. The germline gives CDR1 SQVTM, CDR2 ANQGSEA. The CDR3 runs 12 residues. The V gene lost 5 bases and the J gene lost 0 bases, with 5 bases spanning the gap. CDR3 bases: TGCAGCGTTACCAGCTCTGGAAACACCATATATTTT. Its translation: CSVTSSGNTIYF.

This clonotype was recorded many times. The chain joins TRBV20-1 to TRBJ2-1; 13 bases are a match to TRBD2. Germline CDR1 DFQATT, CDR2 SNEGSKA (reference sequence). The CDR3 has 15 residues. V shed 3 bases and J 8 bases; nucleotides not matched to a gene: 7. The CDR3 nucleotides are TGCAGTGCTAGTCGACTAGCGGGAGGCCCTTATGAGCAGTTCTTC. It codes for CSASRLAGGPYEQFF.

The chain combines TRBV12-3 or TRBV12-4 with TRBJ1-2; the D gene is possibly TRBD1 (6 bases). V was clipped by 6 bases and J by 4 bases, with 15 bases between them. The CDR3 is 14 amino acids. The CDR3 bases are TGTGCCAGCAGGCCGGGACACGCGTTCTATGGCTACACCTTC. Translation: CASRPGHAFYGYTF.

This clonotype was counted ten times or more. The V call is TRBV6-4, the J call TRBJ1-1; the D gene is possibly TRBD1 (5 bases). The CDR3 loop spans 13 amino acids. CDR1 and CDR2 (germline): MRHNA, SNTAGT. V was pared by 0 bases and J by 6 bases, with 8 bases between. In DNA, the CDR3 is TGTGCCAGCAGTGACTCGCAGGGATCTGAAGCTTTCTTT. This translates into CASSDSQGSEAFF.